This note documents a single TCR beta chain sequence. Since the CDR3 does not end with the conserved phenylalanine or tryptophan, this likely comes from a read error. These data originate in a study of blood T cells in healthy people across ages. Combining a sample-barcoded 5' primer with a J-beta primer mix, a second PCR ran for roughly 6 to 12 cycles. TCRdb used MiXCR to reprocess the 5' RACE reads, holding one entry per CDR3 protein. The table lists some 1.8 million distinct CDR3 sequences, approximately 40% of them singletons. The germline CDR1 and CDR2 sequences are LGHDT and YNNKEL (reference sequence). V was cut by 4 bases and J by 0 bases, with 11 bases left in between. The CDR3 spans 15 residues. Peripheral blood from each donor was collected in a volume of about 10 milliliters. Per sample, a minimum of 6 million PBMCs were isolated.

The receptor's source is a human donor in good health. The chain joins TRBV3-1 to TRBJ2-3; D is possibly TRBD2 (5 bases). The sample consisted of blood. The CDR3 nucleotides are TGTGCCAGCAGCCCTCCCGGGATGAGCACAGATACGCAGTATTTG. Its protein is CASSPPGMSTDTQYL.